This record covers a single TCR beta chain. Libraries were prepared by immunoSEQ multiplex PCR; TCRdb keeps only in-frame clonotypes and omits some of them. The sample includes 50,000 to 75,000 clones, 76% seen only once; the top ten take around half. The data are from a study of blood T cell repertoires in COVID-19. Study-wide background: Acute-phase and convalescent COVID-19 samples originated in the United States, Italy and Spain.

The V gene's germline CDR1 is SNHLY and CDR2 FYNNEI. This CDR3 contains 17 residues. J was trimmed by 10 bases and V by 8 bases; bases with no gene match: 15. The chain carries TRBV2 and TRBJ1-6, with 12 nucleotides matching TRBD1. The sequenced sample was peripheral blood. The receptor comes from a woman aged 80 or over with acute or convalescent COVID-19. The DNA for the CDR3 is TGTGCCAGCTTTGATCCCGGGACAGGGGGCGCGGGATCACCCCTCCACTTT. Amino acids: CASFDPGTGGAGSPLHF.